This T cell receptor beta chain is drawn from a study of T cell changes during pregnancy in multiple sclerosis. The CDR3 covers 16 residues. Germline lookup yields CDR1 LNHDA and CDR2 SQIVND (reference sequence). V shed 9 bases, J shed 1 base, and the junction held 8 bases outside the gene matches. Clones were read by immunoSEQ multiplex PCR, and TCRdb kept only the in-frame ones, dropping some. Seen here are 60,000 to 85,000 clones, roughly 94% observed once, and the top ten hold 0.58%. This sample comprised peripheral blood, obtained in the third trimester of pregnancy. This clonotype was sampled from a female donor with multiple sclerosis, enrolled in a pregnancy study. The chain joins TRBV19 to TRBJ2-2; 10 bases line up with TRBD2. CDR3 sequence: CASKAASGGNTGELFF. The CDR3 DNA follows: TGTGCCAGCAAGGCGGCTAGCGGGGGGAACACCGGGGAGCTGTTTTTT.